This T cell receptor beta chain was observed in a study of blood T cells in healthy people across ages. Primers used in a second PCR of roughly 7 to 11 cycles were a sample-barcoded 5' primer and a J-beta primer mix. Every molecule of cDNA carried a tag from a template-switch adaptor with 12 random nucleotides. TCRdb re-called the 5' RACE reads with MiXCR, one entry per CDR3 protein. The sample holds 1.5 million to 2 million distinct CDR3 sequences, around 48% seen once. This CDR3 is built from 18 residues. The germline V and J ends were trimmed by 6 bases and 0 bases, with 23 bases remaining between them. Germline V gene data show CDR1 as DFQATT and CDR2 as SNEGSKA (reference sequence).

The rearrangement links TRBV20-1 to TRBJ2-2; D is perhaps TRBD1 or TRBD2 (6 bases each). The material sequenced was blood. This receptor was identified in a woman in her 40s in good health. CDR3: CSALRGKDYSSNTGELFF. For the CDR3, the DNA is TGCAGTGCCCTAAGGGGGAAGGACTACTCCTCGAACACCGGGGAGCTGTTTTTT.